The following is a TCR beta chain sequence with its context. A read error is possible here, since a much larger clone lies one base away. Because it lacks the conserved phenylalanine or tryptophan at the end, this CDR3 is likely a read error. TCRdb reanalysed the 5' RACE reads using MiXCR and keeps one entry per CDR3 protein. The table has 550,000 to 700,000 distinct CDR3 sequences, 9.6% seen once. The data stem from a study of identical twins. Per germline, CDR1 SGHTA and CDR2 FQGNSA. The V and J ends lost 4 bases and 6 bases respectively, with 12 bases between them. The CDR3 sequence is 14 residues long. The data were also submitted as part of a second study, on yellow fever vaccine responses in identical twins.

Input material: PBMCs. The receptor was isolated from a woman under 30 in good health. V usage is TRBV7-2 and J usage is TRBJ2-2, with a weak D call TRBD1 (6 bases). Here the CDR3 DNA reads TGTGCCAGCAGCTGGAAACAGGGCTCCGGGGAGCTGTTTTCT. As protein: CASSWKQGSGELFS.